A selection of T cell receptor beta chains follows, all from one sample in a study of blood T cell repertoires in COVID-19. TCRdb's copy holds only in-frame clones and misses some; the assay was immunoSEQ multiplex PCR. The table has about 360,000 clones, more than 75% seen once; the top ten hold 0.85% to 1.3%. Sequenced input: peripheral blood. These receptors were collected from a human donor with acute or convalescent COVID-19. The donor label of this sample is uncertain. CDR3s include the opening cysteine and the closing phenylalanine or tryptophan. Fields, in order: clone size, D gene, J gene, V gene, CDR3 DNA, CDR3 protein. A D gene is named only where the DNA matches it firmly. Size values are once, few and many counts, or a class for expanded clones, and some rows have none.

. TRBD1 TRBJ1-2 TRBV2 TGTGCCAGGGGACCGGGACAGAGCTCATACTATGGCTACACCTTC CARGPGQSSYYGYTF
. TRBD1 TRBJ1-6 TRBV5-6 TGTGCCAGCAGCTTCAGGGGGAGTAATTCACCCCTCCACTTT CASSFRGSNSPLHF
. . TRBJ2-1 TRBV18 TGTGCCAGCTCACCACGAGAAATAGCTAACAATGAGCAGTTCTTC CASSPREIANNEQFF
. . TRBJ2-1 TRBV9 TGTGCCAGCAGCGTAGGGTACGGGGGAATGAACAATGAGCAGTTCTTC CASSVGYGGMNNEQFF
. TRBD1 TRBJ1-1 TRBV19 TGTGCCAGTCAACAGGGGGCACACACTGAAGCTTTCTTT CASQQGAHTEAFF
once TRBD2 TRBJ2-1 TRBV5-1 TGCGCCAGCAGCTTAGGATCTGGACTAGCGGGAGCAAATGAGCAGTTCTTC CASSLGSGLAGANEQFF
. . TRBJ2-6 TRBV4-1 TGCGCCACTTCGTCGGGGGCCAACGTCCTGACTTTC CATSSGANVLTF
. . TRBJ1-1 TRBV18 TGTGCCAGCACTCCGTCTTCCGTACGGTCGAACACTGAAGCTTTCTTT CASTPSSVRSNTEAFF
. . TRBJ1-4 TRBV2 TGTGCCAGCAGTGAACGGGCAGGAGGGGAAAAACTGTTTTTT CASSERAGGEKLFF
. TRBD1 TRBJ2-7 TRBV7-2 TGTGCCAGCAGCTTAGAACAGGGGCGTTCCTACGAGCAGTACTTC CASSLEQGRSYEQYF
many TRBD1 TRBJ2-5 TRBV6-5 TGTGCCAGCAAGGACAGGGGGTGGAAGACCCAGTACTTC CASKDRGWKTQYF